These 29 T cell receptor beta chains came from one sample sequenced in a study. The TRBV12-4/TRBJ1-2 clonotypes were amplified using barcode primers with ligated adaptors. TCRdb called the multiplex PCR reads again in MiXCR, with one record for every CDR3 protein. The sample contains around 400 distinct CDR3 sequences, about 21% of which appear only once. The sequenced sample was naive CD4+ T cells sorted from blood. The subset denotes: naive CD4+ T cells, CD4+CD45RA+CD25-. The receptors here all came from a female donor with breast cancer.

This clonotype is large (0.1 to 1%) by share. V and J are TRBV12-3 or TRBV12-4 and TRBJ1-2, with a tentative D call TRBD1 (6 bases). Trimming cost V 6 bases and J 7 bases, with 18 bases left between them. This CDR3 is 14 amino acids long. In nucleotides, the CDR3 is TGTGCCAGCAGAGCGGCGGGAACAGGGAGTGGCTACACCTTC. Protein: CASRAAGTGSGYTF.

This chain connects TRBV12-3 or TRBV12-4 to TRBJ1-2, with D maybe TRBD1 (6 bases). V was trimmed by 6 bases and J by 4 bases, leaving 21 bases between them. The CDR3 runs 16 residues. The CDR3 here is CASRAAGTGSGYGYTF. CDR3 DNA: TGTGCCAGCAGAGCGGCGGGAACAGGGAGTGGCTATGGCTACACCTTC.

Relative to its sample, this clonotype is large. The gene calls are TRBV12-3 or TRBV12-4 and TRBJ1-2, with TRBD1 as a possible D gene (5 bases). The CDR3 runs to 14 residues. V was clipped by 7 bases and J by 0 bases, with 12 bases between them. Here the CDR3 DNA reads TGTGCCAGCATCGGGGACGAAGCTAACTATGGCTACACCTTC. Its protein is CASIGDEANYGYTF.

By sample share, this clonotype is medium-sized. The chain has TRBV12-3 or TRBV12-4 and TRBJ1-2; D not resolved. The CDR3 spans 13 residues. The V end was cut by 1 base, the J end by 2 bases, with 5 bases between. The chain's CDR3 is CASSLVRNYGYTF. CDR3 nucleotide sequence: TGTGCCAGCAGTTTAGTCAGGAACTATGGCTACACCTTC.

The V and J genes are TRBV12-3 or TRBV12-4 and TRBJ1-2; the D gene is possibly TRBD1 (5 bases). With 6 bases removed from V and 7 bases from J, the gap between germline ends came to 21 bases. This CDR3 contains 15 residues. The DNA for the CDR3 is TGTGCCAGCAGCCCCGGGCCGGAGGGGCACGGTGGCTACACCTTC. It specifies CASSPGPEGHGGYTF.

This clonotype is categorized as medium-sized (0.01 to 0.1%). The J gene is TRBJ1-2, the V gene TRBV12-3 or TRBV12-4, with D uncertain. This CDR3 has 13 residues. Trimming cost V 1 base and J 3 bases, with 6 bases left between them. This CDR3 is CASSLETDYGYTF. CDR3 sequence (DNA): TGTGCCAGCAGTTTAGAAACAGACTATGGCTACACCTTC.

This clonotype is labeled as medium-sized (0.01 to 0.1%). The chain recombines TRBV12-3 or TRBV12-4 with TRBJ1-2, with D possibly matching TRBD1 (5 bases). With 5 bases removed from V and 0 bases from J, the gap between germline ends came to 13 bases. This CDR3 region has 15 residues. This CDR3 reads CASSDPKTANYGYTF. In nucleotides, the CDR3 is TGTGCCAGCAGTGACCCCAAGACAGCTAACTATGGCTACACCTTC.

Within the sample, this clonotype is large (0.1 to 1%). The rearrangement joins TRBV12-3 or TRBV12-4 to TRBJ1-2, with no clear D. CDR3 size: 14 residues. The V end was cut by 3 bases, the J end by 0 bases, with 8 bases between. CDR3 amino acids: CASSFVLANYGYTF. The CDR3 nucleotides read TGTGCCAGCAGTTTCGTCTTGGCTAACTATGGCTACACCTTC.

The rearrangement uses TRBV12-3 or TRBV12-4 and TRBJ1-2, with 10 positions matching TRBD1. The CDR3 is 13 residues long. Losses at the gene ends were 4 bases for V and 6 bases for J; bases not matched to a gene: 2. Written as DNA, the CDR3 is TGTGCCAGCAGTTGGGACAGGGGAGATGGCTACACCTTC. Translation: CASSWDRGDGYTF.

This rearrangement joins TRBV12-3 or TRBV12-4 to TRBJ1-2, with a tentative D call TRBD1 (5 bases). CDR3 size: 14 residues. V shed 4 bases and J shed 5 bases, with 14 bases lying between them. The CDR3 loop reads CASSSQELTYGYTF. CDR3 nucleotides: TGTGCCAGCAGTTCACAGGAGCTGACGTATGGCTACACCTTC.

This clonotype ranks as medium-sized. The genes are TRBV12-3 or TRBV12-4 and TRBJ1-2, with D possibly matching TRBD1 (5 bases). V gave up 4 bases and J gave up 6 bases, with 12 bases separating them. The CDR3 contains 13 residues. For the CDR3, the DNA is TGTGCCAGCAGTTACCTGACAGACCATGGCTACACCTTC. This encodes CASSYLTDHGYTF.

The chain joins TRBV12-3 or TRBV12-4 to TRBJ1-2; D might be TRBD1 (5 bases). The CDR3 has 17 residues. Trimming took 6 bases from V and 8 from J, leaving 28 bases between them. The CDR3 spells CASRAGLLRDYSGGYTF. The CDR3 DNA is TGTGCCAGCAGGGCGGGACTATTGAGGGACTATTCGGGAGGCTACACCTTC.

The chain recombines TRBV12-3 or TRBV12-4 with TRBJ1-2, with 8 nucleotides matching TRBD1. This CDR3 is built from 13 residues. The V segment lost 9 bases and the J segment 3 bases; nucleotides outside the gene matches: 6. Written as DNA, the CDR3 is TGTGCCAGTGCTTCGGGACAGGACTATGGCTACACCTTC. As protein: CASASGQDYGYTF.

This sequence joins TRBV12-3 or TRBV12-4 and TRBJ1-2; D is unresolved. Trimming pared 2 bases from V and 0 bases from J, leaving 10 bases between. This CDR3 contains 15 residues. This CDR3 reads CASSLFEKSNYGYTF. The CDR3 DNA follows: TGTGCCAGCAGTTTATTCGAGAAGTCTAACTATGGCTACACCTTC.

This clonotype is large. The chain combines TRBV12-3 or TRBV12-4 with TRBJ1-2; 9 nucleotides agree with TRBD1. The CDR3 spans 15 residues. V trimming: 1 base; J trimming: 1 base; junction bases outside the gene matches: 1. CDR3 DNA: TGTGCCAGCAGTTTAGGGGACAGGGTTAACTATGGCTACACCTTC. It specifies CASSLGDRVNYGYTF.

The rearrangement uses TRBV12-3 or TRBV12-4 and TRBJ1-2, with no clear D. The CDR3 sequence is 13 residues long. The V gene lost 5 bases and the J gene lost 4 bases, with 11 bases spanning the gap. This chain's CDR3 is CASSTWGGYGYTF. As DNA, the CDR3 is TGTGCCAGCAGTACCTGGGGTGGCTATGGCTACACCTTC.

This clonotype is labeled as large. The genes are TRBV12-3 or TRBV12-4 and TRBJ1-2; a weak D match, TRBD1 (5 bases). Deletions cut 7 bases from V and 2 bases from J, with 11 bases between. The CDR3 is made up of 13 amino acids. The CDR3 coding sequence is TGTGCCAGCACCCCGGGACGGAACTATGGCTACACCTTC. As protein: CASTPGRNYGYTF.

By proportion, this clonotype is large. The rearrangement uses TRBV12-3 or TRBV12-4 and TRBJ1-2; no reliable D call. CDR3 length: 13 residues. Trimming took 7 bases from V and 4 from J, leaving 13 bases between them. CDR3 bases: TGTGCCAGCACCTGGGAGGTCACCTATGGCTACACCTTC. This gives the protein CASTWEVTYGYTF.

This clonotype rates as medium-sized. The chain joins TRBV12-3 or TRBV12-4 to TRBJ1-2; the D is unclear. V was clipped by 1 base and J by 4 bases, with 10 bases between them. The CDR3 runs 14 residues. The CDR3 DNA is TGTGCCAGCAGTTTAGGCTCAGGTGGCTATGGCTACACCTTC. It translates to CASSLGSGGYGYTF.

This clonotype is labeled as large (0.1 to 1%). The V gene is TRBV12-3 or TRBV12-4, the J gene TRBJ1-2, with no clear D. This CDR3 region has 13 residues. Trimming stripped 6 bases from V and 0 bases from J, with 8 bases between. The CDR3 region is CASSPRANYGYTF. CDR3 nucleotide sequence: TGTGCCAGCAGCCCCAGAGCTAACTATGGCTACACCTTC.

This clonotype qualifies as large (0.1 to 1%). This chain connects TRBV12-3 or TRBV12-4 to TRBJ1-2; TRBD1 matches 8 bases. The CDR3 consists of 12 residues. Trimming at V came to 7 bases and at J to 7 bases, leaving 5 bases not matched to a gene. CDR3 residues: CASKQDRAGYTF. The CDR3 DNA sequence: TGTGCCAGCAAGCAGGACAGGGCTGGCTACACCTTC.

Judged by abundance, this clonotype is medium-sized. The chain uses TRBV12-3 or TRBV12-4 and TRBJ1-2; TRBD1 agrees at 9 bases. The CDR3 runs 13 residues. The ends lost 6 bases at V and 8 bases at J; junction bases unmatched: 7. The CDR3 here is CASRGTGLPGYTF. As DNA, the CDR3 is TGTGCCAGCAGAGGGACAGGGTTACCAGGCTACACCTTC.

This clonotype has just a few counts. This rearrangement joins TRBV12-3 or TRBV12-4 to TRBJ1-2; maybe TRBD1 (6 bases). This CDR3 has 15 residues. V lost 4 bases and J lost 4, with 16 bases in between. CDR3 sequence: CASSYGYRDGYGYTF. Written as DNA, the CDR3 is TGTGCCAGCAGTTATGGGTACAGGGATGGCTATGGCTACACCTTC.

This clonotype was seen ten or more times. This chain uses TRBV12-3 or TRBV12-4 with TRBJ1-2; TRBD1 might be the D (6 bases). V was clipped by 5 bases and J by 9 bases, with 19 bases between them. The CDR3 runs to 14 residues. The CDR3 here is CASSQGTWGGSYTF. CDR3 nucleotides: TGTGCCAGCAGTCAAGGGACATGGGGCGGGAGCTACACCTTC.

By its share, this clonotype is large. V gene TRBV12-3 or TRBV12-4 combines with J gene TRBJ1-2; D remains unclear. CDR3 length equals 15 residues. V was cut by 4 bases and J by 0 bases, with 12 bases left in between. This CDR3 reads CASSSPAEANYGYTF. Here the CDR3 DNA reads TGTGCCAGCAGTTCCCCAGCAGAAGCTAACTATGGCTACACCTTC.

By sample share, this clonotype is large (0.1 to 1%). The V gene is TRBV12-3 or TRBV12-4, the J gene TRBJ1-2, with a possible D match to TRBD1 (5 bases). The CDR3 runs to 15 residues. With 1 base removed from V and 4 bases from J, the gap between germline ends came to 13 bases. CDR3 coding DNA: TGTGCCAGCAGTTTAGGCCAGGGTAGTACCTATGGCTACACCTTC. It translates to CASSLGQGSTYGYTF.

This clonotype was detected only a few times. V usage is TRBV12-3 or TRBV12-4 and J usage is TRBJ1-2; D is undetermined. The CDR3 has 14 amino acids. The V end lost 1 base, the J end lost 4 bases, and 10 bases lay between the germline ends. The CDR3 nucleotides are TGTGCCAGCAGTTTAGGCGGCGACGGCTATGGCTACACCTTC. Translated: CASSLGGDGYGYTF.

This clonotype was recorded a few times. The V call is TRBV12-3 or TRBV12-4, the J call TRBJ1-2, with D possibly TRBD1 on 5 matching bases. CDR3 length equals 13 residues. V was shortened by 5 bases and J by 5 bases, with 12 bases between the two germline ends. The CDR3 nucleotides are TGTGCCAGCAGTAGTACAGGCGCATATGGCTACACCTTC. It yields the protein CASSSTGAYGYTF.

This clonotype counts as large. V is TRBV12-3 or TRBV12-4 and J is TRBJ1-2; D might be TRBD1 (6 bases). The germline V and J ends were trimmed by 3 bases and 6 bases, with 14 bases remaining between them. The CDR3 totals 14 residues. The CDR3 DNA reads as TGTGCCAGCAGTTTGGGTCAGGGGTCCAATGGCTACACCTTC. Protein product: CASSLGQGSNGYTF.